A single sample gave rise to the 9 T cell receptor beta chains below, sequenced in a study of OX40 agonist ivuxolimab in advanced cancers. Clones were sequenced by immunoSEQ multiplex PCR, and TCRdb holds only the in-frame ones, with some missing. Here the sample spans about 44,000 clones, 85% to 90% being singletons. The specimen comprised CD4+ or CD8+ T cells sorted from blood, sampled in a trial of the OX40 agonist ivuxolimab. These receptors originate from an adult with an advanced solid tumor such as melanoma, head and neck, liver or kidney cancer.

The table lists this clone with a few counts. CDR3 in amino acids: CASSSQQENIQYF. The CDR3 DNA reads as TGTGCCAGCAGTTCCCAACAGGAAAACATTCAGTACTTC. J is TRBJ2-4 and V is TRBV27; tentative D call: TRBD1 (5 bases). From germline, CDR1 is MNHEY and CDR2 SMNVEV (reference sequence). V lost 4 bases, J lost 5 bases, and 9 bases lay in between. The CDR3 runs to 13 residues.

The chain recombines TRBV27 with TRBJ2-7, with 12 bases fitting TRBD1. Germline V CDR1 and CDR2: MNHEY, SMNVEV (reference sequence). The CDR3 spans 13 residues. V was clipped by 6 bases and J by 4 bases; unmatched bases: 1. The CDR3 reads CASRGQGAYEQYF. As DNA, the CDR3 is TGTGCCAGCAGGGGACAGGGGGCTTACGAGCAGTACTTC.

This clone was counted a few times. This chain uses TRBV7-6 with TRBJ1-6; 8 nucleotides match TRBD1. V gave up 11 bases and J gave up 7 bases; unmatched junction bases: 13. The CDR3 loop spans 15 amino acids. Germline assignment: CDR1 SGHVS and CDR2 FNYEAQ. CDR3 sequence reads: CASAPSRDRNSPLHF. CDR3 DNA: TGTGCCTCAGCCCCTAGCCGGGACAGGAATTCACCCCTCCACTTT. The full variable domain, completed using reference TRBV7-6 and TRBJ1-6, is GAGVSQSPRYKVTKRGQDVALRCDPISGHVSLYWYRQALGQGPEFLTYFNYEAQQDKSGLPNDRFSAERPEGSISTLTIQRTEQRDSAMYRCASAPSRDRNSPLHFGNGTRLTVT.

The chain links TRBV14 to TRBJ2-1; D perhaps matches TRBD2 (6 bases). Per the germline V gene, CDR1 is SGHDN and CDR2 is FVKESK. The length of the CDR3 is 12 residues. Trimming removed 4 bases from V and 8 bases from J, with 9 bases in between. CDR3: CASSPWGDEQFF. DNA of the CDR3: TGTGCCAGCAGCCCCTGGGGGGATGAGCAGTTCTTC.

CDR3 residues: CASSPIGTGEYEQYF. The CDR3 DNA follows: TGCGCCAGCAGCCCCATAGGGACAGGCGAATACGAGCAGTACTTC. The chain is built from TRBV5-1 and TRBJ2-7; 8 bases are a match to TRBD1. The germline V gene encodes CDR1 SGHRS and CDR2 YFSETQ. The CDR3 has 15 amino acids. V lost 4 bases, J lost 4 bases, and 10 bases stayed unmatched.

The J gene is TRBJ2-7, the V gene TRBV28; TRBD1 matches at 7 bases. The ends lost 2 bases at V and 5 bases at J; junction bases unmatched: 6. Germline V gene sequence: CDR1 MDHEN, CDR2 SYDVKM. This CDR3 spans 14 amino acids. The CDR3 spells CASSLRGQLHEQYF. CDR3 bases: TGTGCCAGCAGTTTAAGGGGACAGCTCCACGAGCAGTACTTC. Using reference TRBV28 and TRBJ2-7 for the parts outside the CDR3, the full variable domain is DVKVTQSSRYLVKRTGEKVFLECVQDMDHENMFWYRQDPGLGLRLIYFSYDVKMKEKGDIPEGYSVSREKKERFSLILESASTNQTSMYLCASSLRGQLHEQYFGPGTRLTVT.

This clone was seen only a few times. V usage is TRBV4-1 and J usage is TRBJ1-6; D ambiguous. Trimming took 1 base from V and 10 from J, leaving 14 bases between them. Germline CDR1 MGHRA, CDR2 YSYEKL. The CDR3 is made up of 15 amino acids. The CDR3: CASSQVQAGGSPLHF. CDR3 nucleotide sequence: TGCGCCAGCAGCCAAGTTCAGGCGGGAGGCTCACCCCTCCACTTT.

J is TRBJ1-5 and V is TRBV2; TRBD1 is a possible D gene (6 bases). Germline V CDR1 and CDR2: SNHLY, FYNNEI. This CDR3 is built from 14 residues. V lost 7 bases and J lost 5, with 15 bases in between. The CDR3: CASTTGFLDQPQHF. As DNA, the CDR3 is TGTGCCAGCACAACAGGGTTCCTAGATCAGCCCCAGCATTTT.

This chain connects TRBV11-1 to TRBJ2-7; D may be TRBD2 (5 bases). The germline CDR1 and CDR2 sequences are SGHAT and FQDESV (reference sequence). The CDR3 contains 16 residues. V was clipped by 5 bases and J by 2 bases, with 19 bases between them. As DNA, the CDR3 is TGTGCCAGCAGCCCTATCTCCAGGACGGGGACCTACGAGCAGTACTTC. Protein sequence: CASSPISRTGTYEQYF.